A selection of T cell receptor beta chains follows, all from one sample in a study of blood T cell repertoires in COVID-19. Produced via immunoSEQ multiplex PCR; TCRdb's table is partial and in-frame only. The sample yields about 180,000 clones, approximately 86% seen once. The sequencing input was PBMCs or T cells enriched from blood (not recorded which). These receptors were collected from a man aged 55 to 70 who had recovered from COVID-19. CDR3s include the opening cysteine and the closing phenylalanine or tryptophan. Each record gives: D gene, V gene, clone size, J gene, CDR3 protein, CDR3 DNA. D genes are given only for firm matches. Clone sizes are given selectively: once, few, many, or a class where the clone is expanded.

d_call: NA; v_call: TRBV12-3/TRBV12-4; clone_size: NA; j_call: TRBJ1-4; cdr3_aa: CASSYGNEKLFF; cdr3_nt: TGTGCCAGCAGTTACGGGAATGAAAAACTGTTTTTT
d_call: TRBD1; v_call: TRBV5-1; clone_size: NA; j_call: TRBJ1-2; cdr3_aa: CASSLVDRGYGYTF; cdr3_nt: TGCGCCAGCAGCTTGGTGGACAGGGGTTACGGCTACACCTTC
d_call: NA; v_call: TRBV7-2; clone_size: NA; j_call: TRBJ1-1; cdr3_aa: CASSPLGGGEAFF; cdr3_nt: TGTGCCAGCAGCCCCTTAGGGGGGGGTGAAGCTTTCTTT
d_call: NA; v_call: TRBV10-3; clone_size: NA; j_call: TRBJ2-3; cdr3_aa: CAISRQSTDTQYF; cdr3_nt: TGTGCCATCAGCCGACAGTCCACAGATACGCAGTATTTT
d_call: NA; v_call: TRBV11-2; clone_size: NA; j_call: TRBJ2-3; cdr3_aa: CASSLLRGIDTQYF; cdr3_nt: TGTGCCAGCAGCTTACTTCGCGGGATTGATACGCAGTATTTT
d_call: NA; v_call: TRBV7-8; clone_size: NA; j_call: TRBJ2-7; cdr3_aa: CASSLRGRSYEQYF; cdr3_nt: TGTGCCAGCAGCCTTAGGGGTAGATCCTACGAGCAGTACTTC
d_call: TRBD1; v_call: TRBV19; clone_size: NA; j_call: TRBJ1-6; cdr3_aa: CASQWGQGPGSPLHF; cdr3_nt: TGTGCCAGTCAGTGGGGACAGGGGCCAGGGAGTCCCCTCCACTTT
d_call: TRBD1; v_call: TRBV5-1; clone_size: NA; j_call: TRBJ1-3; cdr3_aa: CASSLAAGGAGNTIYF; cdr3_nt: TGCGCCAGCAGCTTGGCCGCAGGGGGCGCTGGAAACACCATATATTTT
d_call: TRBD1; v_call: TRBV2; clone_size: NA; j_call: TRBJ2-7; cdr3_aa: CASSESGQGFYEQYF; cdr3_nt: TGTGCCAGCAGTGAGTCGGGACAGGGTTTCTACGAGCAGTACTTC
d_call: NA; v_call: TRBV6-1; clone_size: NA; j_call: TRBJ1-5; cdr3_aa: CASSERLGEGQPQHF; cdr3_nt: TGTGCCAGCAGTGAGCGTCTAGGGGAGGGTCAGCCCCAGCATTTT
d_call: NA; v_call: TRBV4-1; clone_size: NA; j_call: TRBJ1-1; cdr3_aa: CASSQGQGSRTEAFF; cdr3_nt: TGCGCCAGCAGCCAGGGGCAGGGGAGTCGCACTGAAGCTTTCTTT
d_call: TRBD1; v_call: TRBV5-4; clone_size: NA; j_call: TRBJ2-1; cdr3_aa: CASSLSTGSVAEEQFF; cdr3_nt: TGTGCCAGCAGCTTGTCGACAGGGTCGGTGGCGGAAGAGCAGTTCTTC
d_call: TRBD2; v_call: TRBV3-1/TRBV3-2; clone_size: NA; j_call: TRBJ2-2; cdr3_aa: CASSQAAGGPGELFF; cdr3_nt: TGTGCCAGCAGCCAAGCAGCGGGAGGGCCCGGGGAGCTGTTTTTT
d_call: NA; v_call: TRBV9; clone_size: NA; j_call: TRBJ2-7; cdr3_aa: CASSETSGPYEQYF; cdr3_nt: TGTGCCAGCAGCGAAACTAGTGGGCCCTACGAGCAGTACTTC
d_call: NA; v_call: TRBV7-3; clone_size: NA; j_call: TRBJ1-1; cdr3_aa: CASSLTGALNTEAFF; cdr3_nt: TGTGCCAGCAGCTTAACAGGGGCGCTTAACACTGAAGCTTTCTTT
d_call: NA; v_call: TRBV19; clone_size: NA; j_call: TRBJ1-2; cdr3_aa: CASSIDRRTVEFNGYTF; cdr3_nt: TGTGCCAGTAGTATAGATCGAAGGACAGTAGAATTCAATGGCTACACCTTC
d_call: TRBD2; v_call: TRBV14; clone_size: NA; j_call: TRBJ2-7; cdr3_aa: CASSPRTSGTYEQYF; cdr3_nt: TGTGCCAGCAGCCCCAGGACTAGCGGAACCTACGAGCAGTACTTC
d_call: NA; v_call: TRBV13; clone_size: once; j_call: TRBJ2-5; cdr3_aa: CASSLQGLETQYF; cdr3_nt: TGTGCCAGCAGCTTACAGGGGTTAGAGACCCAGTACTTC
d_call: TRBD1; v_call: TRBV3-1/TRBV3-2; clone_size: NA; j_call: TRBJ1-4; cdr3_aa: CASSQVAGTGNYNEKLFF; cdr3_nt: TGTGCCAGCAGCCAAGTCGCCGGGACAGGCAATTACAATGAAAAACTGTTTTTT
d_call: NA; v_call: TRBV21-1; clone_size: NA; j_call: TRBJ1-5; cdr3_aa: CASSIKPGQGGNQPQHF; cdr3_nt: TGTGCCAGCAGCATAAAGCCGGGACAGGGGGGCAATCAGCCCCAGCATTTT
d_call: TRBD1; v_call: TRBV19; clone_size: NA; j_call: TRBJ1-5; cdr3_aa: CASATGGSNQPQHF; cdr3_nt: TGTGCCAGCGCCACAGGGGGTAGCAATCAGCCCCAGCATTTT
d_call: TRBD2; v_call: TRBV2; clone_size: NA; j_call: TRBJ2-7; cdr3_aa: CASRGLAGLNEQYF; cdr3_nt: TGTGCCAGCAGGGGACTAGCGGGACTGAACGAGCAGTACTTC
d_call: NA; v_call: TRBV28; clone_size: NA; j_call: TRBJ2-2; cdr3_aa: CASNRLANTGELFF; cdr3_nt: TGTGCCAGCAATCGGCTAGCCAACACCGGGGAGCTGTTTTTT
d_call: TRBD1; v_call: TRBV9; clone_size: NA; j_call: TRBJ2-7; cdr3_aa: CASGTGGYEQYF; cdr3_nt: TGTGCCAGTGGGACAGGGGGCTACGAGCAGTACTTC
d_call: TRBD2; v_call: TRBV7-2; clone_size: NA; j_call: TRBJ2-1; cdr3_aa: CASSIGTTGDEQFF; cdr3_nt: TGTGCCAGCAGCATAGGGACTACAGGCGATGAGCAGTTCTTC
d_call: TRBD1; v_call: TRBV6-5; clone_size: NA; j_call: TRBJ1-1; cdr3_aa: CASSHRQGASEAFF; cdr3_nt: TGTGCCAGCAGCCATAGACAGGGGGCGAGTGAAGCTTTCTTT
d_call: NA; v_call: TRBV5-1; clone_size: NA; j_call: TRBJ1-1; cdr3_aa: CASSFTGWGNTEAFF; cdr3_nt: TGCGCCAGCAGCTTCACAGGGTGGGGGAACACTGAAGCTTTCTTT
d_call: NA; v_call: TRBV10-3; clone_size: NA; j_call: TRBJ2-2; cdr3_aa: CAISAAGPGELFF; cdr3_nt: TGTGCCATCAGTGCGGCAGGGCCCGGGGAGCTGTTTTTT
d_call: NA; v_call: TRBV19; clone_size: NA; j_call: TRBJ2-1; cdr3_aa: CASLLWGRTIGSKYNEQFF; cdr3_nt: TGTGCCAGTCTATTGTGGGGGCGGACCATCGGTTCGAAGTACAATGAGCAGTTCTTC
d_call: NA; v_call: TRBV25-1; clone_size: few; j_call: TRBJ1-1; cdr3_aa: CASTFSGGNTEAFF; cdr3_nt: TGTGCCAGCACCTTCTCGGGGGGAAACACTGAAGCTTTCTTT
d_call: TRBD1; v_call: TRBV7-3; clone_size: NA; j_call: TRBJ1-3; cdr3_aa: CASSPGTDAGNTIYF; cdr3_nt: TGTGCCAGCAGCCCCGGGACAGACGCTGGAAACACCATATATTTT
d_call: TRBD1; v_call: TRBV2; clone_size: NA; j_call: TRBJ1-2; cdr3_aa: CASRAGQGFYGYTF; cdr3_nt: TGTGCCAGCAGAGCCGGACAGGGTTTCTATGGCTACACCTTC
d_call: TRBD1; v_call: TRBV9; clone_size: NA; j_call: TRBJ2-7; cdr3_aa: CASSMTGASYEQYF; cdr3_nt: TGTGCCAGCAGCATGACAGGGGCCTCCTACGAGCAGTACTTC
d_call: TRBD2; v_call: TRBV7-6; clone_size: NA; j_call: TRBJ2-7; cdr3_aa: CASSPYGVTSGGTYEQYF; cdr3_nt: TGTGCCAGCAGCCCCTACGGGGTGACTAGCGGGGGCACCTACGAGCAGTACTTC
d_call: TRBD1; v_call: TRBV5-1; clone_size: NA; j_call: TRBJ2-3; cdr3_aa: CASSLLVQGAADTQYF; cdr3_nt: TGCGCCAGCAGCTTATTGGTTCAGGGGGCAGCAGATACGCAGTATTTT
d_call: NA; v_call: TRBV28; clone_size: NA; j_call: TRBJ1-2; cdr3_aa: CASSPGSLEYANYGYTF; cdr3_nt: TGTGCCAGCAGTCCTGGTAGCTTGGAGTATGCTAACTATGGCTACACCTTC
d_call: NA; v_call: TRBV5-1; clone_size: NA; j_call: TRBJ1-2; cdr3_aa: CASSEQGAYGYTF; cdr3_nt: TGCGCCAGCAGCGAACAGGGTGCTTATGGCTACACCTTC
d_call: TRBD1; v_call: TRBV2; clone_size: NA; j_call: TRBJ1-4; cdr3_aa: CASRDRVEKLFF; cdr3_nt: TGTGCCAGCAGGGACAGGGTTGAAAAACTGTTTTTT
d_call: NA; v_call: TRBV28; clone_size: NA; j_call: TRBJ1-1; cdr3_aa: CASRPGNEAFF; cdr3_nt: TGTGCCAGCAGGCCAGGTAATGAAGCTTTCTTT
d_call: TRBD1; v_call: TRBV6-5; clone_size: NA; j_call: TRBJ1-2; cdr3_aa: CASSQGAGDYGYTF; cdr3_nt: TGTGCCAGCAGCCAGGGGGCAGGAGACTATGGCTACACCTTC
d_call: NA; v_call: TRBV28; clone_size: NA; j_call: TRBJ2-7; cdr3_aa: CASSSLVRYYEQYF; cdr3_nt: TGTGCCAGCAGTTCCCTCGTACGGTATTACGAGCAGTACTTC
d_call: NA; v_call: TRBV19; clone_size: NA; j_call: TRBJ1-4; cdr3_aa: CASSSDSHTATNEKLFF; cdr3_nt: TGTGCCAGTAGTTCGGACAGTCACACCGCAACTAATGAAAAACTGTTTTTT
d_call: NA; v_call: TRBV7-8; clone_size: NA; j_call: TRBJ2-5; cdr3_aa: CASSFLARETQYF; cdr3_nt: TGTGCCAGCAGCTTCCTAGCGCGAGAGACCCAGTACTTC
d_call: TRBD1; v_call: TRBV9; clone_size: NA; j_call: TRBJ2-7; cdr3_aa: CASSEGTGDEQYF; cdr3_nt: TGTGCCAGCAGCGAGGGGACAGGGGACGAGCAGTACTTC
d_call: TRBD1; v_call: TRBV5-4; clone_size: once; j_call: TRBJ1-1; cdr3_aa: CATTRGGQDHMNTEAFF; cdr3_nt: TGTGCCACCACTCGTGGGGGACAGGATCACATGAACACTGAAGCTTTCTTT
d_call: TRBD1; v_call: TRBV3-1/TRBV3-2; clone_size: few; j_call: TRBJ2-5; cdr3_aa: CASSYFLGQGGETQYF; cdr3_nt: TGTGCCAGCAGCTACTTCTTGGGACAGGGAGGAGAGACCCAGTACTTC
d_call: NA; v_call: TRBV5-1; clone_size: NA; j_call: TRBJ2-3; cdr3_aa: CASSSDSYSTDTQYF; cdr3_nt: TGCGCCAGCAGCTCGGACAGTTATAGCACAGATACGCAGTATTTT
d_call: TRBD1; v_call: TRBV7-9; clone_size: few; j_call: TRBJ2-1; cdr3_aa: CASSLARQGAYNEQFF; cdr3_nt: TGTGCCAGCAGCTTAGCCAGACAGGGGGCCTACAATGAGCAGTTCTTC
d_call: TRBD1; v_call: TRBV12-5; clone_size: NA; j_call: TRBJ2-7; cdr3_aa: CASGLPLAGTGIYEQYF; cdr3_nt: TGTGCTAGTGGTTTGCCCCTTGCCGGGACAGGGATCTACGAGCAGTACTTC
d_call: TRBD2; v_call: TRBV19; clone_size: once; j_call: TRBJ2-1; cdr3_aa: CASTNGGSSYNEQFF; cdr3_nt: TGTGCCAGTACAAACGGGGGGAGCTCCTACAATGAGCAGTTCTTC
d_call: NA; v_call: TRBV12-3/TRBV12-4; clone_size: NA; j_call: TRBJ1-1; cdr3_aa: CASSFRTASGAFF; cdr3_nt: TGTGCCAGCAGTTTTCGGACTGCCTCGGGAGCTTTCTTT
d_call: NA; v_call: TRBV14; clone_size: NA; j_call: TRBJ2-1; cdr3_aa: CASSQAISYNEQFF; cdr3_nt: TGTGCCAGCAGCCAAGCAATCTCCTACAATGAGCAGTTCTTC
d_call: NA; v_call: TRBV5-1; clone_size: NA; j_call: TRBJ1-6; cdr3_aa: CASSSSGIADSPLHF; cdr3_nt: TGCGCCAGCAGCTCATCCGGGATTGCGGATTCACCCCTCCACTTT
d_call: TRBD2; v_call: TRBV4-2; clone_size: few; j_call: TRBJ2-7; cdr3_aa: CASSQDLGAGVRKQYF; cdr3_nt: TGTGCCAGCAGCCAAGATCTAGGAGCGGGAGTTCGAAAGCAGTACTTC
d_call: NA; v_call: TRBV30; clone_size: once; j_call: TRBJ2-3; cdr3_aa: CAWSGSRLWDTQYF; cdr3_nt: TGTGCCTGGAGTGGATCTCGACTCTGGGATACGCAGTATTTT